These 21 T cell receptor beta chains originate from one sample sequenced in a study of CD8+CD57+ T cells in acquired aplastic anemia (dated by TCRdb to the late 2010s). Overall study results and their limits: In patients, decreased diversity was observed in CD8+CD57+ cells compared with total CD4+ and CD8+ cell pools.

The patients picked for sequencing were ones in whom flow cytometry had shown an expansion of CD8+CD57+ cells. TCRdb lists the instrument as Illumina HiSeq 2000. Genomic DNA served as template for TCR beta VDJ combination and CDR3 sequence profiling. The public sequencing data were trimmed at Q25 with fastp and processed into clonotypes with MiXCR by TCRdb, which kept only in-frame beta chains. Merged by CDR3 protein, the rows form single entries marked with the most common genes and DNA. Recorded for this sample are about 20,000 distinct CDR3 sequences; 30% to 40% of them occurred a single time. In total, the top ten clones hold 87% of the sample. These receptors' targets are unknown. Sequenced: CD8+CD57+ T cells sorted from PBMCs. According to the study, the label for this sample's cell subset or site signals: bead-enriched CD8+CD57+ effector memory T cells from SAA patients. The receptors shown here come from a human donor with aplastic anemia.

This chain uses TRBV20-1 with TRBJ2-5; D unresolved. V was pared by 1 base and J by 1 base, with 7 bases between. CDR3 length: 13 residues. Germline V gene lookup returns CDR1 DFQATT and CDR2 SNEGSKA (reference sequence). The DNA for the CDR3 is TGCAGTGCTAGAGTGTGGACCCAAGAGACCCAGTACTTC. Translating it yields CSARVWTQETQYF.

The rearrangement links TRBV6-5 to TRBJ1-6; D remains ambiguous. CDR1 and CDR2 (germline): MNHEY, SVGAGI. The CDR3 is 13 residues long. V lost 3 bases and J 9 bases, leaving 9 bases between the germline ends. This CDR3 reads CASSYPRSSPLHF. CDR3 DNA sequence: TGTGCCAGCAGTTATCCCCGCTCTTCACCCCTCCACTTT.

The chain couples TRBV7-3 to TRBJ1-1; 7 bases align to TRBD1. The CDR3 has 14 amino acids. The J segment lost 6 bases and the V segment lost 5 bases, leaving 9 bases of the junction unmatched. Germline CDR1 and CDR2: SGHTA and FQGTGA. CDR3 protein: CASSVLRGRSEAFF. DNA of the CDR3: TGTGCCAGCAGCGTATTGAGGGGGCGGTCTGAAGCTTTCTTT.

The sample holds many counts of this clonotype. The chain combines TRBV29-1 with TRBJ2-1; maybe TRBD1 (6 bases). The CDR3 totals 15 residues. Per the germline V gene, CDR1 is SQVTM and CDR2 is ANQGSEA. Trimming shortened V by 1 base and J by 3 bases, and 13 bases separated the two germline ends. CDR3 sequence (DNA): TGCAGCGTTGAAGGAGGGCAGGGGATCTACAATGAGCAGTTCTTC. This encodes CSVEGGQGIYNEQFF.

The table lists this clonotype with a few counts. The chain joins TRBV10-3 to TRBJ2-1; the D gene is possibly TRBD2 (5 bases). Germline assignment: CDR1 ENHRY and CDR2 SYGVKD. The CDR3 is made up of 18 amino acids. V was clipped by 5 bases and J by 4 bases, with 24 bases between them. In nucleotides, the CDR3 is TGTGCCATCAGTTCACCCACCTGGGAAGCGGTTACATACAATGAGCAGTTCTTC. This codes for CAISSPTWEAVTYNEQFF.

This chain connects TRBV7-8 to TRBJ1-2; D is unclear. The CDR3 is made up of 13 amino acids. CDR1 and CDR2 from the germline V gene are SGHVS and FQNEAQ. Between the trimmed V and J ends, which lost 1 base and 10 bases, there was a span of 13 bases. The DNA for the CDR3 is TGTGCCAGCAGCTTAGGTCGGGAGGAGGCCTACACCTTC. It translates to CASSLGREEAYTF.

This clonotype was seen a few times. The chain couples TRBV11-2 to TRBJ2-7; a possible D gene is TRBD1 (5 bases). Germline CDR1 is SGHAT and CDR2 is FQNNGV. The V end lost 3 bases, the J end lost 12 bases, and 12 bases lay between the germline ends. This CDR3 is 11 amino acids long. The CDR3 nucleotides read TGTGCCAGCAGCTTCGACAGTAAAGGGTACTTC. Residues: CASSFDSKGYF.

The CDR3 coding sequence is TGTGCCACCAGCAGAGCGGGCCGGGAAGAAAAACTGTTTTTT. Residues: CATSRAGREEKLFF. The chain employs TRBV15 and TRBJ1-4; no clear D. CDR1 is LNHNV, CDR2 YYDKDF, per germline (reference sequence). The CDR3 contains 14 residues. Trimming left V 1 base short and J 8 bases short, with 11 bases between.

CDR3 nucleotides: TGTGCCAGCAGTGACCAAGACAGGTCCTACGAGCAGTACTTC. Its translation is CASSDQDRSYEQYF. The chain has TRBV6-1 and TRBJ2-7, with a weak D call TRBD1 (6 bases). This CDR3 is 14 amino acids long. V dropped 3 bases and J dropped 1 base, with 10 bases sitting between them. The germline V gene has CDR1 MNHNS and CDR2 SASEGT.

The sample holds a few counts of this clonotype. The J gene is TRBJ2-3, the V gene TRBV5-1; D is ambiguous. This CDR3 has 13 amino acids. CDR1 is SGHRS, CDR2 YFSETQ, per germline. V dropped 0 bases and J dropped 2 bases, with 4 bases sitting between them. CDR3 loop: CASSLGYTDTQYF. CDR3 DNA: TGCGCCAGCAGCTTGGGCTACACAGATACGCAGTATTTT.

The rearrangement joins TRBV10-3 to TRBJ2-5, with a tentative D call TRBD1 (5 bases). The germline gives CDR1 ENHRY, CDR2 SYGVKD. The CDR3 has 15 residues. V lost 10 bases and J 5 bases, leaving 23 bases between the germline ends. The CDR3 sequence is CASTPGGRAGETQYF. The CDR3 DNA is TGTGCCAGCACCCCAGGTGGCAGGGCCGGGGAGACCCAGTACTTC.

This clonotype was detected a few times. This chain connects TRBV6-5 to TRBJ2-7; D perhaps matches TRBD1 (5 bases). The V gene lost 7 bases and the J gene lost 2 bases, with 15 bases spanning the gap. This CDR3 is built from 14 residues. Looked up from germline, CDR1 is MNHEY and CDR2 is SVGAGI. CDR3 in DNA: TGTGCCAGCACGGTAACCTGGGGCACCTACGAGCAGTACTTC. Its protein product is CASTVTWGTYEQYF.

This clonotype has only a few counts. The rearrangement joins TRBV9 to TRBJ2-3; TRBD2 matches at 12 bases. Germline V lookup: CDR1 SGDLS, CDR2 YYNGEE. The CDR3 is 16 amino acids. V shed 0 bases and J 5 bases; nucleotides not matched to a gene: 4. DNA for the CDR3: TGTGCCAGCAGCGTAGGACTAGCGGGGGTTGGAGATACGCAGTATTTT. Its protein is CASSVGLAGVGDTQYF.

In regard to this clonotype: At one of its ends the junction is not consistent with the germline gene, which may arise from a read error. The V and J genes are TRBV2 and TRBJ2-6, with D perhaps given as TRBD1 or TRBD2 (5 bases each). The CDR3 loop spans 17 amino acids. Germline V gene sequence: CDR1 SNHLY, CDR2 FYNNEI. CDR3: CASSPGSGSSGADVLTF. DNA of the CDR3: TGTGCCAGCAGTCCTGGGTCGGGAAGCTCTGGGGCCGACGTCCTGACTTTC.

The rearrangement uses TRBV5-1 and TRBJ1-4, with D tentatively TRBD1 (5 bases). CDR3 length: 15 amino acids. V lost 4 bases to trimming and J lost 7 bases, with 17 bases between them. CDR1 is SGHRS, CDR2 YFSETQ, per germline. CDR3 in amino acids: CASSLGAGRGEKLFF. The CDR3 nucleotides are TGCGCCAGCAGCCTCGGGGCCGGGAGGGGTGAAAAACTGTTTTTT.

This clonotype appeared a few times. The chain uses TRBV24-1 and TRBJ2-5; D might be TRBD1 or TRBD2, each matching 5 bases. The CDR3 is made up of 14 amino acids. V was clipped by 6 bases and J by 3 bases, with 13 bases between them. Germline assignment: CDR1 KGHDR and CDR2 SFDVKD. CDR3 region: CATSPRGIEETQYF. The CDR3 DNA sequence: TGTGCCACCAGTCCGAGGGGAATCGAAGAGACCCAGTACTTC.

This chain links TRBV28 with TRBJ2-7; TRBD1 matches at 8 bases. The J segment lost 1 base and the V segment lost 7 bases, leaving 9 bases of the junction unmatched. The CDR3 consists of 15 residues. The V gene's germline CDR1 is MDHEN and CDR2 SYDVKM. CDR3 region: CASIPRQGLSYEQYF. Written as DNA, the CDR3 is TGTGCCAGCATTCCTAGACAGGGGCTTTCCTACGAGCAGTACTTC.

In this sample, this clonotype turned up a few times. J is TRBJ2-5 and V is TRBV6-5, with 7 positions matching TRBD2. J lost 5 bases, V lost 6 bases, and 9 bases had no gene match. The CDR3 has 14 amino acids. Germline V CDR1 and CDR2: MNHEY, SVGAGI. The CDR3 DNA sequence: TGTGCCAGCAGAGACGGCGGGAGAAAGGAGACCCAGTACTTC. Amino acid sequence: CASRDGGRKETQYF.

This clonotype turned up a few times. The chain combines TRBV10-3 with TRBJ2-1, with TRBD2 matching over 12 bases. Germline CDR1 is ENHRY and CDR2 is SYGVKD. The trim removed 4 bases at V and 0 bases at J, leaving 10 bases unmatched. The CDR3 has 19 residues. In nucleotides, the CDR3 is TGTGCCATCAGTGGAGCTAGCGGGGGGGCTTTATTCTCCTACAATGAGCAGTTCTTC. Its translation is CAISGASGGALFSYNEQFF.

This clonotype was observed many times. V and J are TRBV27 and TRBJ1-1, with D uncertain. CDR1 and CDR2 from the germline V gene are MNHEY and SMNVEV (reference sequence). CDR3 size: 15 residues. Trimming took off 6 bases at V and 0 bases at J, with 14 bases between the two ends. The CDR3 region has the DNA TGTGCCAGCAGGTCTGGGAGGGTCATGAACACTGAAGCTTTCTTT. Protein sequence: CASRSGRVMNTEAFF.

This clonotype was observed a single time. The gene calls are TRBV10-1 and TRBJ2-1; D gene uncertain. The CDR3 loop spans 14 amino acids. Trimming stripped 8 bases from V and 8 bases from J, with 19 bases between. Germline V gives CDR1 WNHNN, CDR2 SYGVQD (reference sequence). CDR3 in amino acids: CASSTDPTAHEQFF. The CDR3 nucleotides read TGCGCCAGCTCGACCGACCCTACTGCCCATGAGCAGTTCTTC.